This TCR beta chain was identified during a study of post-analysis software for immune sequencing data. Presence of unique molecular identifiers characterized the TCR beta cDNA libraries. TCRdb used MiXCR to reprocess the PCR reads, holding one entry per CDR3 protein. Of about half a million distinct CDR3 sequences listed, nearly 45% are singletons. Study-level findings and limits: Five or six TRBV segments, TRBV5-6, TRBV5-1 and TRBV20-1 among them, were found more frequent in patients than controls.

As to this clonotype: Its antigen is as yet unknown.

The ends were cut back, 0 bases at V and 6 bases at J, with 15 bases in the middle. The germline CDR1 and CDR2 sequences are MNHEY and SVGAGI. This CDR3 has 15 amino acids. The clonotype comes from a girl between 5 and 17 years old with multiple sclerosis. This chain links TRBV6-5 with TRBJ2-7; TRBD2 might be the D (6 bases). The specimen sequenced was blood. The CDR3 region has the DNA TGTGCCAGCAGTTACTCGGAACTAGCTGTTTCCGAGCAGTACTTC. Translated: CASSYSELAVSEQYF.